This T cell receptor beta chain was sequenced in a study of blood T cell repertoires in COVID-19. This CDR3 has 13 amino acids. V lost 4 bases and J lost 6; bases outside the gene matches: 1. CDR1 is LNHDA and CDR2 is SQIVND in the germline V gene (reference sequence). Original processing methods: The authors estimated nucleated cell counts from reference gene primer amplification. This table comes from immunoSEQ multiplex PCR, and its TCRdb copy is limited to in-frame clones, with some not included. V, J and clone size derive from that table, while D and trimming were established from the DNA sequence. The sample lists some 97,000 clones; approximately 88% were seen once.

The sequence derives from a woman in her fifties or sixties with acute or convalescent COVID-19. Sequencing was performed on peripheral blood. The chain links TRBV19 to TRBJ2-2; 8 bases fit TRBD1. The CDR3 DNA follows: TGTGCCAGTAGTACGACAGGGGCCGGGGAGCTGTTTTTT. It encodes CASSTTGAGELFF.